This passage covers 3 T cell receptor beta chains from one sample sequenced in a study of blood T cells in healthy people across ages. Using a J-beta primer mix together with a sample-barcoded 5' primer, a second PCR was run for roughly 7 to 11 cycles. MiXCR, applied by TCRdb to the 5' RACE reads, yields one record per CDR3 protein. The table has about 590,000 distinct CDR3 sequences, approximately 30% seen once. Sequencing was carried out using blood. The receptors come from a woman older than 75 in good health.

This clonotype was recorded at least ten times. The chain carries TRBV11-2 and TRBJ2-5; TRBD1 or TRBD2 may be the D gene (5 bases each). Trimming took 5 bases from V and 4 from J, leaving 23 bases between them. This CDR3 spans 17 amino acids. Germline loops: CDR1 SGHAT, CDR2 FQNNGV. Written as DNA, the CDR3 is TGTGCCAGCAGCCCCAGAGTAATCACCGGGGCCCCAGAGACCCAGTACTTC. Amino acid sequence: CASSPRVITGAPETQYF.

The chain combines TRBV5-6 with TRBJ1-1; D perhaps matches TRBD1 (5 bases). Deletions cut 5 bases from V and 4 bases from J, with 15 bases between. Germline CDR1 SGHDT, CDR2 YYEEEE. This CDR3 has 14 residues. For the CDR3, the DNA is TGTGCCAGCAGAATAGGGGAGTTGGCCACTGAAGCTTTCTTT. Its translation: CASRIGELATEAFF.

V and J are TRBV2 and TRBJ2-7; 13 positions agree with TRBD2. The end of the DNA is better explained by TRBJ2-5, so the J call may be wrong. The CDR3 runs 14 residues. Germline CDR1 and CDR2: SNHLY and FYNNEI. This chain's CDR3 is CATRTSGSRETQYF. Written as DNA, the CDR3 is TGTGCCACCAGGACTAGCGGGAGTAGGGAGACCCAGTACTTC.